One sample yielded the 18 T cell receptor beta chains listed below, sequenced in a study of shared clonotypes between healthy human individuals. Assay used: immunoSEQ multiplex PCR; TCRdb lists only in-frame clones, some missing. Here the sample spans about 2.3 million clones, roughly 93% being singletons. The specimen sequenced was naive CD4+ T cells from PBMCs. Sample subset: CD45RA+ positively selected. The source is a man between 18 and 35 years old in good health. Some clones in this sample may be carry-over from other donors' samples.

This clone was observed a single time. This rearrangement joins TRBV29-1 to TRBJ2-5, with D possibly matching TRBD1 (5 bases). Between the trimmed V and J ends, which lost 1 base and 2 bases, there was a span of 8 bases. CDR1 and CDR2 from the germline V gene are SQVTM and ANQGSEA. The CDR3 has 13 amino acids. The CDR3 region has the DNA TGCAGCGTTGAAGTTGGGGCTCAAGAGACCCAGTACTTC. Translation gives CSVEVGAQETQYF.

The V gene is TRBV28, the J gene TRBJ1-1; possible D gene TRBD1, 6 bases. The CDR3 sequence is 15 residues long. V dropped 5 bases and J dropped 4 bases, with 17 bases sitting between them. The V gene's germline CDR1 is MDHEN and CDR2 SYDVKM. CDR3 sequence reads: CASSTYPGVITEAFF. DNA of the CDR3: TGTGCCAGCAGTACCTACCCAGGGGTTATCACTGAAGCTTTCTTT.

The genes are TRBV9 and TRBJ2-5; TRBD2 might be the D (5 bases). In germline, CDR1 is SGDLS, CDR2 YYNGEE. Trimming removed 3 bases at V and 7 bases at J, with 7 bases between. The CDR3 contains 11 residues. The CDR3: CASSAGGTQYF. The CDR3 nucleotides are TGTGCCAGCAGCGCTGGAGGGACCCAGTACTTC.

V and J are TRBV4-1 and TRBJ2-3; no clear D gene. Germline CDR1 MGHRA, CDR2 YSYEKL. The length of the CDR3 is 16 residues. V lost 1 base, J lost 0 bases, and 11 bases lay in between. The CDR3 DNA reads as TGCGCCAGCAGCCAAGTGTTGGTTTCCAGCACAGATACGCAGTATTTT. Residues: CASSQVLVSSTDTQYF.

The genes are TRBV19 and TRBJ2-1; 7 positions match TRBD2. Germline V gene sequence: CDR1 LNHDA, CDR2 SQIVND (reference sequence). This CDR3 is 17 amino acids long. The V segment lost 5 bases and the J segment 4 bases; nucleotides outside the gene matches: 14. CDR3 bases: TGTGCCAGTAGTCTCCCACCGGGGAGCGGGAAATACAATGAGCAGTTCTTC. This translates into CASSLPPGSGKYNEQFF. Variable domain in full (rest from reference TRBV19 and TRBJ2-1): DGGITQSPKYLFRKEGQNVTLSCEQNLNHDAMYWYRQDPGQGLRLIYYSQIVNDFQKGDIAEGYSVSREKKESFPLTVTSAQKNPTAFYLCASSLPPGSGKYNEQFFGPGTRLTVL.

The rearrangement joins TRBV7-3 to TRBJ1-2; D might be TRBD1 (6 bases). The CDR3 runs to 15 residues. The V gene's germline CDR1 is SGHTA and CDR2 FQGTGA. V was trimmed by 0 bases and J by 2 bases, leaving 10 bases between them. The CDR3 protein is CASSLTRDTNYGYTF. CDR3 nucleotides: TGTGCCAGCAGCTTAACTCGGGACACCAACTATGGCTACACCTTC.

This CDR3 is CASNGAGSNQPQHF. CDR3 DNA: TGTGCCAGTAACGGGGCTGGGAGCAATCAGCCCCAGCATTTT. The genes are TRBV5-5 and TRBJ1-5, with D possibly TRBD1 on 5 matching bases. This CDR3 has 14 amino acids. Trimming removed 8 bases at V and 1 base at J, with 13 bases between. The germline gives CDR1 SGHKS, CDR2 YYEKEE (reference sequence).

This chain connects TRBV9 to TRBJ2-7; 9 positions agree with TRBD2. CDR1 is SGDLS and CDR2 is YYNGEE in the germline V gene. V lost 5 bases, J lost 0 bases, and 3 bases stayed unmatched. CDR3 length equals 14 residues. The CDR3 region is CASSSSGSSYEQYF. In nucleotides, the CDR3 is TGTGCCAGCAGTAGTAGCGGGAGCTCCTACGAGCAGTACTTC.

The CDR3 sequence: CASSLPHIYEQYF. In DNA form, the CDR3 reads TGTGCCAGCAGCTTACCCCATATTTACGAGCAGTACTTC. The chain joins TRBV7-2 to TRBJ2-7; no clear D gene. The V gene's germline CDR1 is SGHTA and CDR2 FQGNSA. V gave up 2 bases and J gave up 4 bases, with 9 bases separating them. This CDR3 has 13 residues.

The chain joins TRBV5-4 to TRBJ2-7; D may be TRBD2 (6 bases). Germline CDR1 is SGHNT and CDR2 is YYREEE (reference sequence). The CDR3 has 16 amino acids. The V end lost 0 bases, the J end lost 2 bases, and 15 bases lay between the germline ends. The CDR3 spells CASSLARREPAYEQYF. For the CDR3, the DNA is TGTGCCAGCAGCTTGGCTCGGAGGGAGCCAGCCTACGAGCAGTACTTC.

V gene TRBV6-5 combines with J gene TRBJ2-7, with TRBD2 identical over 10 bases. V was clipped by 8 bases and J by 9 bases; unmatched bases: 13. Germline CDR1 is MNHEY and CDR2 is SVGAGI. This CDR3 comprises 14 residues. CDR3 sequence: CASGASGGLLRQYF. As DNA, the CDR3 is TGTGCCAGCGGGGCTAGCGGGGGCCTATTGAGGCAGTACTTC.

This chain joins TRBV6-5 and TRBJ2-7; 13 bases align to TRBD2. Germline values: CDR1 MNHEY, CDR2 SVGAGI. V gave up 3 bases and J gave up 4 bases; unmatched junction bases: 6. This CDR3 contains 16 residues. The CDR3 DNA sequence: TGTGCCAGCAGTTATATGGGACTAGCGGGAAATTACGAGCAGTACTTC. It specifies CASSYMGLAGNYEQYF.

The chain carries TRBV7-3 and TRBJ1-1, with D uncertain. Trimming shortened V by 2 bases and J by 1 base, and 5 bases separated the two germline ends. From germline, CDR1 is SGHTA and CDR2 FQGTGA. CDR3 length: 13 amino acids. The CDR3 bases are TGTGCCAGCAGCTTATACAGGAACACTGAAGCTTTCTTT. This sequence encodes CASSLYRNTEAFF.

This chain joins TRBV5-1 and TRBJ1-5, with 7 positions matching TRBD1. Trimming took 0 bases from V and 2 from J; bases not matched to a gene: 8. Germline CDR1 SGHRS, CDR2 YFSETQ. The CDR3 has 17 residues. This chain's CDR3 is CASSLAGGQVGNQPQHF. CDR3 sequence (DNA): TGCGCCAGCAGCTTGGCCGGAGGACAGGTTGGCAATCAGCCCCAGCATTTT.

The gene calls are TRBV5-1 and TRBJ2-1; 9 nucleotides align to TRBD2. Looked up from germline, CDR1 is SGHRS and CDR2 is YFSETQ. The J segment lost 7 bases and the V segment lost 4 bases, leaving 6 bases of the junction unmatched. The CDR3 extends over 14 amino acids. CDR3 in amino acids: CASSTAAGGNEQFF. The CDR3 DNA is TGCGCCAGCAGCACAGCGGCGGGAGGGAATGAGCAGTTCTTC.

The chain uses TRBV11-1 and TRBJ2-7; 7 positions agree with TRBD2. The CDR3 runs 16 residues. The ends lost 5 bases at V and 0 bases at J; junction bases unmatched: 10. The germline V gene has CDR1 SGHAT and CDR2 FQDESV (reference sequence). The CDR3 nucleotides are TGTGCCAGCAGCCCCGGCCGTTGGGGGGGCTCCTACGAGCAGTACTTC. As protein: CASSPGRWGGSYEQYF.

The rearrangement joins TRBV4-2 to TRBJ1-3, with a possible D match to TRBD1 (6 bases). Germline-derived CDR1 and CDR2 are LGHNA and YNFKEQ. V lost 3 bases and J 4 bases, leaving 10 bases between the germline ends. The CDR3 loop spans 14 amino acids. CDR3 DNA: TGTGCCAGCAGCCAGCAGGGGCCCGGAAACACCATATATTTT. Translated: CASSQQGPGNTIYF.

For the CDR3, the DNA is TGTGCCAGCAGGGGGGGACTAGTCTCTGGGGAGCTGTTTTTT. Translation gives CASRGGLVSGELFF. J is TRBJ2-2 and V is TRBV5-4; TRBD2 matches 8 bases. The V gene end was trimmed by 5 bases and the J gene end by 8 bases; junction bases not matched to a gene: 8. This CDR3 has 14 amino acids. Germline V lookup: CDR1 SGHNT, CDR2 YYREEE (reference sequence).